The present T cell receptor beta chain was sequenced within a study of T-cell memory formation after mild COVID-19. Whole-study findings and limits: Day 15 to 85 contractors were CD4/CD8 balanced; later expanders leaned CD4+. The main location of contracting CD4+ clones was CM and EM, and that of contracting CD8+ clones was EMRA.

TCRdb reprocessed the 5' RACE reads with MiXCR, giving one entry per CDR3 protein. The sample has hundreds of thousands of distinct CDR3 sequences; around 22% are singletons. Comments on this clonotype: Its target is not known.

The CDR3 length is 14 residues. The germline V and J ends were trimmed by 6 bases and 6 bases, with 18 bases remaining between them. Per the germline V gene, CDR1 is DFQATT and CDR2 is SNEGSKA (reference sequence). The sequence derives from an adult woman who had mild COVID-19 (a few samples of this study predate the infection). Cell type and time point are not known. The chain uses TRBV20-1 and TRBJ1-5; D uncertain. The sequencing sample was made of PBMCs or a T cell subset sorted from them (not recorded which). In nucleotides, the CDR3 is TGCAGTGCCGCCCCGCACTCCGAACGTCAGCCCCAGCATTTT. It is translated as CSAAPHSERQPQHF.